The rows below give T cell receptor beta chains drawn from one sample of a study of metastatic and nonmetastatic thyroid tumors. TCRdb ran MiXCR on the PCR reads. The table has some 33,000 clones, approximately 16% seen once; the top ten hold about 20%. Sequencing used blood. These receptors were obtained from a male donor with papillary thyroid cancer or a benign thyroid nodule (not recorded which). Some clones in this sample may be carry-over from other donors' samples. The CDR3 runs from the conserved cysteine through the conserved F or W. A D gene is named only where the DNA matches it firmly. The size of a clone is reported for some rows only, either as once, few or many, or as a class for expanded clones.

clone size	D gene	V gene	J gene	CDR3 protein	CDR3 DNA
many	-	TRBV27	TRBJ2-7	CASNPRGNFAYEQYF	TGTGCCAGCAATCCCAGGGGAAACTTTGCCTACGAGCAGTACTTC
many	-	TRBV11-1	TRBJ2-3	CASRYGGTETDTQYF	TGTGCCAGCAGATACGGGGGAACGGAAACAGATACGCAGTATTTT
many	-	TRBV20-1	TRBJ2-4	CSGYSLAKNIQYF	TGCAGTGGGTATTCTTTAGCCAAAAACATTCAGTACTTC
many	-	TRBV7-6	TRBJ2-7	CASSLSGRVDEQYF	TGTGCCAGCAGCTTATCCGGCAGGGTAGACGAGCAGTACTTC
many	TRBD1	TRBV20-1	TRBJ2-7	CSASPDRADEQYF	TGCAGTGCTAGCCCGGACAGGGCGGACGAGCAGTACTTC
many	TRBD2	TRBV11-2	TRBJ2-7	CASSATGLAGGREQYF	TGTGCCAGCAGCGCGACCGGACTAGCGGGGGGGAGGGAGCAGTACTTC
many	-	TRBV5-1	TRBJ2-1	CASSLTVSSYNEQFF	TGCGCCAGCAGCTTGACTGTAAGCTCCTACAATGAGCAGTTCTTC
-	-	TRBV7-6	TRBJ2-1	CASSSTPPGLGNNEQFF	TGTGCCAGCAGCTCCACCCCCCCGGGATTGGGAAACAATGAGCAGTTCTTC
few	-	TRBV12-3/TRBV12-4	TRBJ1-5	CASTLGHSQPQHF	TGTGCCAGCACCCTAGGGCACAGTCAGCCCCAGCATTTT
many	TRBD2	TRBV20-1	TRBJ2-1	CSASRLAGVGQFF	TGCAGTGCTAGTCGGCTAGCGGGAGTAGGGCAGTTCTTC
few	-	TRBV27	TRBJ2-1	CAGSFGAERGSEQFF	TGTGCCGGCAGTTTCGGGGCCGAGCGTGGGAGTGAGCAGTTCTTC
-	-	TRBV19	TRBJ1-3	CAMEPGTHPGNTIYF	TGTGCCATGGAGCCCGGGACACATCCCGGTAACACCATATATTTT
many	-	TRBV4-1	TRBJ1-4	CASSQENSGGGKLFF	TGCGCCAGCAGCCAAGAGAATAGCGGGGGGGGAAAACTGTTTTTT
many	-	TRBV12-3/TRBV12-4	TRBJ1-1	CASSPAQNTEAFF	TGTGCCAGCAGCCCGGCTCAGAACACTGAAGCTTTCTTT
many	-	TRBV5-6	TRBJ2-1	CASSLVRGSYNEQFF	TGTGCCAGCAGCTTGGTTAGGGGATCCTACAATGAGCAGTTCTTC
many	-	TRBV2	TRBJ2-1	CASARLGEQFF	TGTGCCAGCGCCAGGCTTGGGGAGCAGTTCTTC
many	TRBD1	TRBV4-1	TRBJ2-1	CATAQGYRSYNEQFF	TGCGCCACCGCACAGGGGTATCGCTCCTACAATGAGCAGTTCTTC
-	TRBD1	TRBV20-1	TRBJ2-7	CSARDPDRGQQYF	TGCAGTGCTAGAGATCCGGACAGGGGTCAGCAGTATTTC